The rows below give T cell receptor beta chains drawn from one sample of a study of CD8+CD57+ T cells in acquired aplastic anemia. TCRdb fed the reads into MiXCR, producing one record per CDR3 protein. In the table there are around 190,000 distinct CDR3 sequences, roughly 56% of which are singletons. Sequencing was performed on sorted CD4+, CD8+, or CD8+CD57+ T cells (not recorded which) from PBMCs. The receptors originated from a human donor in good health, serving as a control. CDR3s include the opening cysteine and the closing phenylalanine or tryptophan. A D gene is named only where the DNA matches it firmly. A clone size is listed for some rows: how often the clone was seen (once, few, many), or a class if it is expanded.

D,J,size,V,CDR3,DNA
NA,TRBJ1-2,few,TRBV7-9,CASTIYSGSYGYTF,TGTGCCAGCACCATCTACTCGGGGTCCTATGGCTACACCTTC
NA,TRBJ1-1,many,TRBV6-6,CASSYTRGEAFF,TGTGCCAGCAGTTACACCCGAGGGGAAGCTTTCTTT
NA,TRBJ2-5,NA,TRBV6-4,CASSVMGGLGETQYF,TGTGCCAGCAGTGTTATGGGGGGGCTAGGGGAGACCCAGTACTTC
NA,TRBJ1-1,NA,TRBV29-1,CSGVGGQGTEAFF,TGCAGCGGGGTGGGTGGCCAGGGCACTGAAGCTTTCTTT
NA,TRBJ2-7,NA,TRBV20-1,CSARAVGTYEQYF,TGCAGTGCTAGAGCAGTGGGAACCTACGAGCAGTACTTC
TRBD2,TRBJ2-5,NA,TRBV19,CVSSGGIQETQYF,TGTGTTAGTAGCGGGGGGATCCAAGAGACCCAGTACTTC
NA,TRBJ2-2,NA,TRBV5-5,CASSPQRGSSVPGELFF,TGTGCCAGCAGCCCACAAAGGGGGAGTAGTGTGCCCGGGGAGCTGTTTTTT
NA,TRBJ2-7,NA,TRBV10-2,CASNASSPGIDEQYF,TGCGCCAGCAACGCCAGCAGCCCAGGGATCGACGAGCAGTACTTC
TRBD1,TRBJ1-2,NA,TRBV2,CASRDRDYGYTF,TGTGCCAGCCGGGACAGGGACTATGGCTACACCTTC
NA,TRBJ1-2,many,TRBV6-5,CASSRQYGYTF,TGTGCCAGCAGTAGACAGTATGGCTACACCTTC
NA,TRBJ1-1,NA,TRBV5-1,CASGLDSGNTEAFF,TGCGCCAGCGGCTTGGACAGTGGGAACACTGAAGCTTTCTTT
TRBD1,TRBJ2-5,NA,TRBV7-8,CASSSGQGPETQYF,TGCGCCAGCAGCTCGGGACAGGGCCCAGAGACCCAGTACTTC
TRBD2,TRBJ2-1,many,TRBV6-5,CASSSSGGAYNEQFF,TGTGCCAGCAGTTCCAGCGGGGGGGCCTACAATGAGCAGTTCTTC
NA,TRBJ2-7,NA,TRBV20-1,CSATQGYEQYF,TGCAGTGCTACCCAGGGGTACGAGCAGTACTTC
NA,TRBJ1-2,few,TRBV6-5,CATIDRNNYGYTF,TGTGCCACTATAGACAGGAACAACTATGGCTACACCTTC
NA,TRBJ1-4,NA,TRBV25-1,CASRNRDKHEKLFF,TGTGCCAGCAGAAACCGGGACAAACATGAAAAACTGTTTTTT
NA,TRBJ2-5,few,TRBV15,CATSRGGVGETQYF,TGTGCCACCAGCAGGGGAGGAGTTGGGGAGACCCAGTACTTC
TRBD1,TRBJ1-6,NA,TRBV10-3,CATREGQGMGDNSPLHF,TGTGCCACTCGCGAGGGACAGGGAATGGGCGATAATTCACCCCTCCACTTT
NA,TRBJ2-5,NA,TRBV15,CATSREGSNQETQYF,TGTGCCACCAGCCGAGAGGGCAGCAACCAAGAGACCCAGTACTTC
NA,TRBJ1-6,many,TRBV9,CASSVGGGRTSNSPLHF,TGTGCCAGCAGCGTAGGGGGGGGGCGGACCTCTAATTCACCCCTCCACTTT
NA,TRBJ2-3,NA,TRBV7-9,CASRRDRGSEYF,TGTGCCAGCAGAAGGGACCGCGGTTCCGAGTATTTT
TRBD1,TRBJ2-3,NA,TRBV29-1,CSVRDSPTQYF,TGCAGCGTCAGGGACAGTCCGACGCAGTATTTT
NA,TRBJ1-2,many,TRBV6-5,CASSDLTANYGYTF,TGTGCCAGCAGTGACCTGACAGCAAACTATGGCTACACCTTC
TRBD2,TRBJ2-5,NA,TRBV20-1,CSASFSGGYQETQYF,TGCAGTGCTAGTTTTAGCGGGGGATACCAAGAGACCCAGTACTTC
NA,TRBJ2-3,many,TRBV7-9,CASIGKPTDTQYF,TGTGCCAGCATCGGGAAACCCACAGATACGCAGTATTTT
NA,TRBJ2-1,NA,TRBV9,CASSVAGYGGYNEQFF,TGTGCCAGCAGCGTAGCCGGGTACGGGGGATACAATGAGCAGTTCTTC
TRBD1,TRBJ2-7,once,TRBV7-2,CASSTAGQGFYEQYF,TGTGCCAGCAGCACCGCGGGACAGGGTTTCTACGAGCAGTACTTC
NA,TRBJ1-1,few,TRBV7-2,CASSPTGPMNTEAFF,TGTGCCAGCAGCCCTACAGGCCCCATGAACACTGAAGCTTTCTTT
NA,TRBJ2-5,many,TRBV7-2,CASSFYGKETQYF,TGTGCCAGCAGCTTTTATGGGAAAGAGACCCAGTACTTC
NA,TRBJ1-5,NA,TRBV20-1,CSVKGDSNQPQHF,TGCAGTGTAAAAGGGGATAGCAATCAGCCCCAGCATTTT
TRBD1,TRBJ1-1,NA,TRBV14,CASSGTAGTEAFF,TGTGCCAGCAGTGGGACAGCTGGGACTGAAGCTTTCTTT
TRBD2,TRBJ2-3,NA,TRBV20-1,CSMTSGGQKDTQYF,TGCAGTATGACTAGCGGGGGGCAGAAAGATACGCAGTATTTT
TRBD1,TRBJ2-3,once,TRBV10-3,CAITGDSSTDTQYF,TGTGCCATCACTGGGGACAGCAGCACAGATACGCAGTATTTT
NA,TRBJ1-1,NA,TRBV2,CASSEREGHEAFF,TGTGCCAGCAGTGAACGCGAGGGACATGAAGCTTTCTTT
NA,TRBJ1-6,NA,TRBV15,CATSTDGGSPLHF,TGTGCCACCAGCACAGACGGGGGTTCACCCCTCCACTTT